One sample yielded the 20 T cell receptor beta chains listed below, sequenced in a study of blood T cells in healthy people across ages. For the second PCR, which ran for 7 to 11 cycles, a sample-barcoded 5' primer and a J-beta primer mix were used. One entry per CDR3 protein, called by TCRdb with MiXCR from the 5' RACE reads. The data contain 2 million or so distinct CDR3 sequences, approximately 50% of them singletons. The material sequenced was blood. Receptor source: a woman aged 40 to 50 in good health.

This rearrangement joins TRBV11-2 to TRBJ2-2, with D maybe TRBD1 (6 bases). CDR1 and CDR2 from the germline V gene are SGHAT and FQNNGV. The V end was cut by 3 bases, the J end by 5 bases, with 16 bases between. The CDR3 runs to 16 residues. The CDR3 region is CASSFTDDRWTGELFF. CDR3 sequence (DNA): TGTGCCAGCAGCTTCACCGACGACAGGTGGACCGGGGAGCTGTTTTTT.

This clonotype was seen at least ten times. J is TRBJ2-7 and V is TRBV12-3 or TRBV12-4; 9 nucleotides align to TRBD2. This CDR3 comprises 14 residues. J lost 7 bases, V lost 5 bases, and 9 bases had no gene match. This CDR3 is CASSNWAGGQEQYF. The CDR3 region has the DNA TGTGCCAGCAGTAATTGGGCGGGGGGGCAGGAGCAGTACTTC.

This chain links TRBV20-1 with TRBJ2-5; TRBD2 agrees at 9 bases. Losses at the gene ends were 3 bases for V and 11 bases for J; bases not matched to a gene: 7. There are 12 residues in the CDR3. CDR1 DFQATT and CDR2 SNEGSKA come from the germline V gene (reference sequence). Here the CDR3 DNA reads TGCAGTGCTAGGGGGACTAGCTATGAGCAGTACTTC. This sequence encodes CSARGTSYEQYF.

The chain joins TRBV28 to TRBJ2-5; D is unclear. The CDR3 extends over 13 amino acids. Germline CDR1 is MDHEN and CDR2 is SYDVKM. V was trimmed by 5 bases and J by 1 base, leaving 8 bases between them. This CDR3 is CASSTVPQETQYF. The CDR3 DNA reads as TGTGCCAGCAGTACGGTTCCCCAAGAGACCCAGTACTTC.

This chain joins TRBV27 and TRBJ2-4; D ambiguous. The DNA end is more similar to TRBJ2-5, so the J call may be wrong. This CDR3 comprises 13 residues. From germline, CDR1 is MNHEY and CDR2 SMNVEV (reference sequence). The CDR3 sequence is CASSLETRETQYF. The CDR3 DNA sequence: TGTGCCAGCAGTCTCGAGACTCGAGAGACCCAGTACTTC.

The gene calls are TRBV14 and TRBJ2-3; 7 positions agree with TRBD2. Trimming at V came to 4 bases and at J to 0 bases, leaving 7 bases not matched to a gene. Germline assignment: CDR1 SGHDN and CDR2 FVKESK. This CDR3 contains 16 residues. The CDR3 bases are TGTGCCAGCAGCCCGGAGCGGGGTCTGAGCACAGATACGCAGTATTTT. It translates to CASSPERGLSTDTQYF.

CDR3 amino acids: CASSPDRAESKNIQYF. CDR3 coding DNA: TGTGCCAGCAGTCCCGACAGGGCAGAATCCAAAAACATTCAGTACTTC. The chain couples TRBV12-3 or TRBV12-4 to TRBJ2-4; 7 bases align to TRBD1. V lost 5 bases to trimming and J lost 2 bases; unmatched junction nucleotides: 9. The CDR3 is made up of 16 amino acids.

The chain carries TRBV2 and TRBJ2-4; D may correspond to TRBD1 or TRBD2 (5 bases each). The CDR3 length is 16 residues. The V gene's germline CDR1 is SNHLY and CDR2 FYNNEI. V was clipped by 1 base and J by 9 bases, with 19 bases between them. Written as DNA, the CDR3 is TGTGCCAGCAGTGAAGGCTCAACCGGGACCGGGTGCATTCAGTACTTC. This codes for CASSEGSTGTGCIQYF. The full variable domain, in which reference TRBV2 and TRBJ2-4 provide the parts outside the CDR3, is EPEVTQTPSHQVTQMGQEVILRCVPISNHLYFYWYRQILGQKVEFLVSFYNNEISEKSEIFDDQFSVERPDGSNFTLKIRSTKLEDSAMYFCASSEGSTGTGCIQYFGAGTRLSVL.

V usage is TRBV6-2 or TRBV6-3 and J usage is TRBJ2-1, with a possible D match to TRBD1 (6 bases). CDR3 length equals 16 residues. V was shortened by 5 bases and J by 10 bases, with 24 bases between the two germline ends. Per the germline V gene, CDR1 is MNHEY and CDR2 is SVGEGT. CDR3 loop: CASSLLIPQGTGEQFF. The CDR3 nucleotides are TGTGCCAGCAGTCTACTTATCCCCCAGGGGACGGGGGAGCAGTTCTTC.

This clonotype came up a few times. The chain employs TRBV20-1 and TRBJ2-1, with 9 bases aligning to TRBD1. Looked up from germline, CDR1 is DFQATT and CDR2 is SNEGSKA (reference sequence). Trimming at V came to 5 bases and at J to 3 bases, leaving 11 bases not matched to a gene. The CDR3 consists of 16 residues. The CDR3: CSALKVRDRVYNEQFF. The CDR3 coding sequence is TGCAGTGCTCTTAAGGTCCGGGACAGGGTCTACAATGAGCAGTTCTTC.

This clonotype was counted a few times. The gene calls are TRBV12-3 or TRBV12-4 and TRBJ1-6; TRBD1 might be the D (6 bases). V dropped 5 bases and J dropped 10 bases, with 18 bases sitting between them. There are 15 residues in the CDR3. The CDR3 spells CASSPQGLGVSPLHF. The CDR3 DNA follows: TGTGCCAGCAGTCCTCAGGGGTTGGGGGTATCACCCCTCCACTTT.

This clonotype was counted once. This chain uses TRBV20-1 with TRBJ2-1; 7 nucleotides align to TRBD2. The V gene end was trimmed by 0 bases and the J gene end by 0 bases; junction bases not matched to a gene: 11. The CDR3 runs to 18 residues. Germline V gene data show CDR1 as DFQATT and CDR2 as SNEGSKA (reference sequence). CDR3 in DNA: TGCAGTGCTAGAGATGAATGGGAGGGTGTAGGCTCCTACAATGAGCAGTTCTTC. It yields the protein CSARDEWEGVGSYNEQFF.

In its sample, this clonotype was seen a few times. The chain links TRBV27 to TRBJ2-1; no definite D call. With 7 bases removed from V and 1 base from J, the gap between germline ends came to 11 bases. The CDR3 loop spans 14 amino acids. Germline assignment: CDR1 MNHEY and CDR2 SMNVEV (reference sequence). The CDR3 nucleotides read TGTGCCAGCACCCGGCCGAATTCCTACAATGAGCAGTTCTTC. It specifies CASTRPNSYNEQFF.

The V gene is TRBV4-3, the J gene TRBJ2-1; 10 bases line up with TRBD2. V shed 0 bases and J 5 bases; nucleotides not matched to a gene: 10. CDR3 size: 18 residues. The germline CDR1 and CDR2 sequences are LGHNA and YSLEER. CDR3: CASSQDDLAGASNNEQFF. The CDR3 nucleotides are TGCGCCAGCAGCCAAGATGATCTAGCGGGGGCTTCGAACAATGAGCAGTTCTTC.

This sequence joins TRBV7-3 and TRBJ2-3; possible D gene TRBD1, 5 bases. Germline CDR1 and CDR2: SGHTA and FQGTGA. The CDR3 loop spans 17 amino acids. Between the trimmed V and J ends, which lost 4 bases and 3 bases, there was a span of 20 bases. In nucleotides, the CDR3 is TGTGCCAGCAGCTCTCAGGCGTCCAGGGCGGTAACAGATACGCAGTATTTT. As protein: CASSSQASRAVTDTQYF.

The rearrangement joins TRBV4-3 to TRBJ2-1, with a possible D match to TRBD2 (5 bases). The germline V gene encodes CDR1 LGHNA and CDR2 YSLEER. This CDR3 has 13 residues. The V end was cut by 0 bases, the J end by 7 bases, with 7 bases between. The CDR3, as DNA: TGCGCCAGCAGCCAAGATGGCGGGAATGAGCAGTTCTTC. Translation gives CASSQDGGNEQFF.

V and J are TRBV7-9 and TRBJ2-5; D assignment may be TRBD1 or TRBD2 (5 bases each). Trimming took off 7 bases at V and 5 bases at J, with 17 bases between the two ends. This CDR3 has 14 residues. Looked up from germline, CDR1 is SEHNR and CDR2 is FQNEAQ (reference sequence). The CDR3 region has the DNA TGTGCCAGCACCACGTTGGGGGTGACGGAGACCCAGTACTTC. As protein: CASTTLGVTETQYF.

This clonotype was counted only a few times. V usage is TRBV28 and J usage is TRBJ1-2; D is unresolved. Germline CDR1 and CDR2: MDHEN and SYDVKM. The CDR3 extends over 12 amino acids. V was pared by 5 bases and J by 3 bases, with 7 bases between. Written as DNA, the CDR3 is TGTGCCAGCAGTGTCAACTACTATGGCTACACCTTC. It translates to CASSVNYYGYTF.

V usage is TRBV11-1 and J usage is TRBJ2-5; 11 nucleotides agree with TRBD2. Unmatched junction bases numbered 10, after V lost 4 bases and J lost 0 bases. Germline CDR1 reads SGHAT; CDR2 reads FQDESV (reference sequence). The CDR3 has 18 residues. CDR3 sequence reads: CASSSRRTSGGHQETQYF. The CDR3 DNA reads as TGTGCCAGCAGCTCCAGACGTACTAGCGGGGGTCACCAAGAGACCCAGTACTTC.

V is TRBV6-1 and J is TRBJ2-7; D may be TRBD1 or TRBD2 (5 bases each). The DNA end lines up better with TRBJ2-5; the J call may be wrong. Germline V gene lookup returns CDR1 MNHNS and CDR2 SASEGT. This CDR3 has 16 amino acids. CDR3 sequence reads: CASSEPGRRVVETQYF. Written as DNA, the CDR3 is TGTGCCAGCAGTGAACCGGGGCGCAGGGTAGTAGAGACCCAGTACTTC.